A single sample is the source of the 18 T cell receptor beta chains below, sequenced in a study of OX40 agonist ivuxolimab in advanced cancers. Assay used: immunoSEQ multiplex PCR; TCRdb lists only in-frame clones, some missing. The sample carries about 79,000 clones, 80% to 90% recorded once. This sample comprised CD4+ or CD8+ T cells sorted from blood, obtained in a trial of the OX40 agonist ivuxolimab. The receptors originated from an adult with an advanced solid tumor such as melanoma, head and neck, liver or kidney cancer.

This chain links TRBV5-1 with TRBJ2-7; 7 nucleotides line up with TRBD2. In germline, CDR1 is SGHRS, CDR2 YFSETQ. V trimming: 1 base; J trimming: 6 bases; junction bases outside the gene matches: 10. The CDR3 totals 15 residues. Here the CDR3 reads CASSLLGTTKGEQYF. CDR3 DNA sequence: TGCGCCAGCAGCTTGTTAGGGACTACTAAAGGCGAGCAGTACTTC.

This clone was observed a handful of times. The chain couples TRBV5-5 to TRBJ2-1; 8 positions agree with TRBD2. Trimming took 4 bases from V and 4 from J; bases not matched to a gene: 7. This CDR3 contains 15 residues. Germline CDR1 reads SGHKS; CDR2 reads YYEKEE (reference sequence). CDR3 sequence: CASSPGVAGYNEQFF. The CDR3 nucleotides are TGTGCCAGCAGCCCTGGGGTAGCGGGGTACAATGAGCAGTTCTTC.

The genes are TRBV6-6 and TRBJ2-3; 11 bases fit TRBD2. From germline, CDR1 is MNHNY and CDR2 SVGAGI (reference sequence). The CDR3 totals 16 residues. With V trimmed by 4 bases and J by 2 bases, 5 bases remained unmatched. The CDR3 DNA is TGTGCCAGCAGTTCCAGACTAGCGGGACTCACAGATACGCAGTATTTT. As protein: CASSSRLAGLTDTQYF.

V and J are TRBV10-3 and TRBJ1-4; no firm D call. The ends were cut back, 4 bases at V and 1 base at J, with 10 bases in the middle. The CDR3 totals 15 residues. From germline, CDR1 is ENHRY and CDR2 SYGVKD. CDR3 sequence (DNA): TGTGCCATCAGTGGGGCTGGGGAAACTAATGAAAAACTGTTTTTT. Protein sequence: CAISGAGETNEKLFF.

The chain recombines TRBV5-5 with TRBJ2-7; D possibly uses TRBD1 or TRBD2 (5 bases each). Trimming shortened V by 7 bases and J by 0 bases, and 14 bases separated the two germline ends. Germline V gives CDR1 SGHKS, CDR2 YYEKEE (reference sequence). The CDR3 sequence is 14 residues long. CDR3: CASRLGAASYEQYF. The CDR3 coding sequence is TGTGCCAGCCGCCTCGGGGCAGCCTCCTACGAGCAGTACTTC.

The chain joins TRBV5-1 to TRBJ2-1, with TRBD2 identical over 10 bases. Germline V gene lookup returns CDR1 SGHRS and CDR2 YFSETQ. This CDR3 is 15 amino acids long. After removal of 4 bases from V and 6 bases from J, the junction contained 7 bases not matched to a gene. The CDR3, as DNA: TGCGCCAGCAGCGTGGGACTAGCGATCCTCAATGAGCAGTTCTTC. This codes for CASSVGLAILNEQFF.

The chain links TRBV19 to TRBJ2-7; possible D gene TRBD2, 5 bases. V lost 4 bases, J lost 6 bases, and 10 bases lay in between. The CDR3 spans 12 residues. From germline, CDR1 is LNHDA and CDR2 SQIVND (reference sequence). CDR3 sequence: CASSNEGSEQYF. In DNA form, the CDR3 reads TGTGCCAGTAGTAACGAGGGATCCGAGCAGTACTTC. The full variable domain, in which reference TRBV19 and TRBJ2-7 provide the parts outside the CDR3, is DGGITQSPKYLFRKEGQNVTLSCEQNLNHDAMYWYRQDPGQGLRLIYYSQIVNDFQKGDIAEGYSVSREKKESFPLTVTSAQKNPTAFYLCASSNEGSEQYFGPGTRLTVT.

This clone was observed once. This chain joins TRBV5-1 and TRBJ2-5; 13 bases map to TRBD2. Germline trimming cut 5 bases from V and 5 bases from J; bases unmatched to any gene: 12. This CDR3 contains 17 residues. Germline loops: CDR1 SGHRS, CDR2 YFSETQ. The CDR3 sequence is CASRRTSGGQAYETQYF. Here the CDR3 DNA reads TGCGCCAGCAGGCGGACTAGCGGGGGCCAGGCTTACGAGACCCAGTACTTC.

This sequence joins TRBV5-1 and TRBJ2-7; 12 nucleotides match TRBD1. V lost 2 bases, J lost 7 bases, and 7 bases stayed unmatched. From germline, CDR1 is SGHRS and CDR2 YFSETQ. The CDR3 runs 15 residues. The CDR3 sequence: CASSFGTGGAGEQYF. The CDR3 DNA reads TGCGCCAGCAGCTTCGGGACAGGGGGCGCGGGGGAGCAGTACTTC.

CDR3 residues: CASRLGQATEAFF. Here the CDR3 DNA reads TGTGCCAGCAGACTTGGACAGGCCACTGAAGCTTTCTTT. V is TRBV7-3 and J is TRBJ1-1, with 7 bases identical to TRBD1. Germline assignment: CDR1 SGHTA and CDR2 FQGTGA. V was pared by 6 bases and J by 4 bases, with 5 bases of the junction left unmatched. CDR3 length: 13 residues.

As DNA, the CDR3 is TGTGCCAGAAGCTTGTTTTCGGGGGGGTTTCAAGAGACCCAGTACTTC. This translates into CARSLFSGGFQETQYF. The rearrangement joins TRBV5-3 to TRBJ2-5, with TRBD2 matching 8 bases. TRBV5-3 is an ORF for which the function is uncertain. This CDR3 is built from 16 residues. Germline trimming cut 1 base from V and 2 bases from J; bases unmatched to any gene: 7.

This clone came up once. The rearrangement uses TRBV28 and TRBJ1-2; 7 bases fit TRBD1. Germline loops: CDR1 MDHEN, CDR2 SYDVKM. The CDR3 is 14 amino acids. After removal of 4 bases from V and 8 bases from J, the junction contained 10 bases not matched to a gene. In DNA, the CDR3 is TGTGCCAGCAGTTCGGGACAGACCTACTGGGGCTACACCTTC. Its translation: CASSSGQTYWGYTF.

V and J are TRBV5-1 and TRBJ1-2; D not resolved. This CDR3 spans 14 amino acids. From germline, CDR1 is SGHRS and CDR2 YFSETQ. V shed 3 bases and J shed 1 base, with 10 bases lying between them. CDR3 region: CASSSSSVNYGYTF. The CDR3 region has the DNA TGCGCCAGCAGCTCCTCCTCGGTTAACTATGGCTACACCTTC.

The chain employs TRBV7-8 and TRBJ1-4, with D perhaps matching TRBD1 (5 bases). V gave up 5 bases and J gave up 8 bases, with 9 bases separating them. The CDR3 is made up of 12 amino acids. The V gene's germline CDR1 is SGHVS and CDR2 FQNEAQ. The CDR3 is CASSQDKEKLFF. In DNA, the CDR3 is TGTGCCAGCAGCCAGGACAAAGAAAAACTGTTTTTT.

This chain links TRBV19 with TRBJ1-5; D perhaps matches TRBD1 (5 bases). CDR1 is LNHDA and CDR2 is SQIVND in the germline V gene (reference sequence). CDR3 size: 14 residues. V was trimmed by 3 bases and J by 5 bases, leaving 11 bases between them. This chain's CDR3 is CASSIGAGYQPQHF. The CDR3 DNA reads as TGTGCCAGTAGTATTGGGGCGGGGTATCAGCCCCAGCATTTT.

The chain carries TRBV5-1 and TRBJ2-7; possibly TRBD1 for D (6 bases). Germline CDR1 and CDR2: SGHRS and YFSETQ. The V gene lost 2 bases and the J gene lost 3 bases, with 12 bases spanning the gap. The CDR3 runs to 14 residues. The CDR3 here is CASSLQGQSYEQYF. The CDR3 DNA is TGCGCCAGCAGCTTACAGGGTCAAAGCTACGAGCAGTACTTC.

The chain recombines TRBV28 with TRBJ2-2; D possibly corresponds to TRBD1 (5 bases). This CDR3 spans 16 amino acids. Between the trimmed V and J ends, which lost 2 bases and 1 base, there was a span of 11 bases. The V gene's germline CDR1 is MDHEN and CDR2 SYDVKM. Written as DNA, the CDR3 is TGTGCCAGCAGTTTAGGGTCCCAGGGGAACACCGGGGAGCTGTTTTTT. Residues: CASSLGSQGNTGELFF.

This rearrangement joins TRBV29-1 to TRBJ2-7, with 12 bases fitting TRBD1. This CDR3 is built from 14 residues. Germline CDR1 SQVTM, CDR2 ANQGSEA. V trimming: 4 bases; J trimming: 4 bases; junction bases outside the gene matches: 5. DNA of the CDR3: TGCAGCGTTGTCGGGACAGGGGGCGAGTACGAGCAGTACTTC. It translates to CSVVGTGGEYEQYF.